The clone carrying this T cell receptor (beta chain) was counted many times. Its specificity is not known. The CDR3 is made up of 15 amino acids. Germline V gives CDR1 SGHRS, CDR2 YFSETQ. V lost 1 base and J lost 6; bases outside the gene matches: 4. The sample belongs to a study of Graves' ophthalmopathy and Graves' hyperthyroidism. Study-level findings and limits: A model of 13 signatures distinguished ophthalmopathy from stable hyperthyroidism at roughly 87% sensitivity and 81.08% specificity.

Transcripts of RNA were the source for amplifying TCR beta CDR3 regions. Amplification began with first-round RT-PCR using HTBI primers, then second-round multiplex PCR was performed. MiXCR, applied by TCRdb to the multiplex PCR reads, yields one record per CDR3 protein. The table includes 650,000 to 800,000 distinct CDR3 sequences, more than 40% detected once. The TCR was taken from an adult man with Graves' ophthalmopathy. The V gene is TRBV5-1, the J gene TRBJ2-2, with TRBD1 identical over 9 bases. Sequencing was performed on peripheral blood. The CDR3 nucleotides read TGCGCCAGCAGCTTGCGGGACAGGGTTGCCGGGGAGCTGTTTTTT. Amino acid sequence: CASSLRDRVAGELFF. Full variable domain (outside the CDR3, taken from reference TRBV5-1 and TRBJ2-2): KAGVTQTPRYLIKTRGQQVTLSCSPISGHRSVSWYQQTPGQGLQFLFEYFSETQRNKGNFPGRFSGRQFSNSRSEMNVSTLELGDSALYLCASSLRDRVAGELFFGEGSRLTVL.